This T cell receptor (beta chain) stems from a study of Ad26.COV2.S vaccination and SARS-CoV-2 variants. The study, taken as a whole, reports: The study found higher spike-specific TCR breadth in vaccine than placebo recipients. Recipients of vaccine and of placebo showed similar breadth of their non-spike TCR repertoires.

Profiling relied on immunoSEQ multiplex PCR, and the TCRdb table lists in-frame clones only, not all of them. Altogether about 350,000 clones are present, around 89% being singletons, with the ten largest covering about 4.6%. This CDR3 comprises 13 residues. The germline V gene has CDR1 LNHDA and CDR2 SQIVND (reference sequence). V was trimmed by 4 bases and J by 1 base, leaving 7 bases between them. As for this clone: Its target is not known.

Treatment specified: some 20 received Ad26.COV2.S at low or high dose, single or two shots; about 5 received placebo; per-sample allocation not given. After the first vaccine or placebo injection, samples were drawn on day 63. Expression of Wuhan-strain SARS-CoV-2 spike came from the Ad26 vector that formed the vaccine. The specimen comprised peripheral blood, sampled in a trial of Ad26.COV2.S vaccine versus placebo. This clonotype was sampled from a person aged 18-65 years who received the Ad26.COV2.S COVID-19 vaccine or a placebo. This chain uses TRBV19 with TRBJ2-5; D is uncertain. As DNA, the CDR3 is TGTGCCAGTAGTACGGTACTCCAAGAGACCCAGTACTTC. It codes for CASSTVLQETQYF. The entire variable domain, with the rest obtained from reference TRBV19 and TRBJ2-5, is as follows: DGGITQSPKYLFRKEGQNVTLSCEQNLNHDAMYWYRQDPGQGLRLIYYSQIVNDFQKGDIAEGYSVSREKKESFPLTVTSAQKNPTAFYLCASSTVLQETQYFGPGTRLLVL.